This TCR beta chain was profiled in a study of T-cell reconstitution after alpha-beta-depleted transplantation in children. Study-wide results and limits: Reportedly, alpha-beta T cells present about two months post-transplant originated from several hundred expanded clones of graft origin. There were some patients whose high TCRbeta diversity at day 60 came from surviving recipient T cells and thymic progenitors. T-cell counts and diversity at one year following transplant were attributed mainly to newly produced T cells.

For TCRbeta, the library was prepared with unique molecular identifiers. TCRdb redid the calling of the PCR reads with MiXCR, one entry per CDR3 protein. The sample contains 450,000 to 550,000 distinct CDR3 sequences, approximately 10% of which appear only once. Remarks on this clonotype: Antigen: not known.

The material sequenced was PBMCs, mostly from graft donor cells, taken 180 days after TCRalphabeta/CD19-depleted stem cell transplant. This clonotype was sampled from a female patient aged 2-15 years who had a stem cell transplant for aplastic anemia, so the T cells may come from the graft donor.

The CDR3 DNA is TGTGCCACCAGTGACCCGTTCCCGTCTAGGTTCTCCTACAATGAGCAGTTCTTC. As protein: CATSDPFPSRFSYNEQFF. This chain connects TRBV24-1 to TRBJ2-1; D is unclear. Per the germline V gene, CDR1 is KGHDR and CDR2 is SFDVKD. The CDR3 is made up of 18 amino acids. Trimming took 4 bases from V and 0 from J, leaving 18 bases between them.